The rows below give T cell receptor beta chains drawn from one sample of a study of T cell responses to AZD1222 COVID-19 vaccine. Measured with immunoSEQ multiplex PCR; TCRdb has only the in-frame clones, and not every one. The table lists approximately 110,000 clones, roughly 87% of them singletons. The sample consisted of peripheral blood, taken 28 days after the second AZD1222 dose. Receptor source: an adult who received the AZD1222 COVID-19 vaccine. The CDR3 runs from the conserved cysteine through the conserved F or W. The D gene is left open where the match is weak. Clone size, where shown, is once, few, many, or a class for clones that have expanded.

>TRBJ1-1|TRBV2|NA|NA
TGTGCCAGCAGTGTGGATTCTGTGGGGAACACTGAAGCTTTCTTT
CASSVDSVGNTEAFF
>TRBJ2-5|TRBV2|TRBD2|NA
TGTGCCAGCAGAAGGACTAGCGGGAGTCGACAAGAGACCCAGTACTTC
CASRRTSGSRQETQYF
>TRBJ1-2|TRBV10-3|NA|NA
TGTGCCATCAGTTCGGGGTGGAACAGCTACTATGGCTACACCTTC
CAISSGWNSYYGYTF
>TRBJ2-1|TRBV7-3|TRBD1|NA
TGTGCCAGCAGCCCAGGGGGCCGGGGTGAGCAGTTCTTC
CASSPGGRGEQFF
>TRBJ2-5|TRBV29-1|TRBD1|NA
TGCAGCGTTCGACAGGGGGCATCGGAGACCCAGTACTTC
CSVRQGASETQYF
>TRBJ2-1|TRBV18|NA|NA
TGTGCCAGCTCACCACAGGGGGTTTCGGATGAGCAGTTCTTC
CASSPQGVSDEQFF
>TRBJ2-2|TRBV30|TRBD1|NA
TGTGCCTGGAGTTATGGACAGGACACCGGGGAGCTGTTTTTT
CAWSYGQDTGELFF
>TRBJ2-7|TRBV19|TRBD1|NA
TGTGCCAGTAGAGACCCCGGGACAGCACGCTACGAGCAGTACTTC
CASRDPGTARYEQYF
>TRBJ2-1|TRBV14|NA|NA
TGTGCCAGCGGGCAGGAGGGTGATGAGCAGTTCTTC
CASGQEGDEQFF
>TRBJ1-3|TRBV7-2|TRBD1|NA
TGTGCCAGCAGCTTACGGCAGGGGGAGTTCGCCATATATTTT
CASSLRQGEFAIYF
>TRBJ1-1|TRBV6-5|TRBD1|NA
TGTGCCAGCAGTTACTCGATACAGGGGGACACTGAAGCTTTCTTT
CASSYSIQGDTEAFF
>TRBJ1-1|TRBV18|NA|NA
TGTGCCAGCACTTTTTCGACGGGCAAAGGCCTAGTGAACACTGAAGCTTTCTTT
CASTFSTGKGLVNTEAFF
>TRBJ1-5|TRBV7-8|NA|NA
TGTGCCAGCAGCCCCGGAGGGTATAGCAATCAGCCCCAGCATTTT
CASSPGGYSNQPQHF
>TRBJ1-2|TRBV18|TRBD1|NA
TGTGCCAGCTCACCACCGGTCCCGGGACAGGGGAATGGCTACACCTTC
CASSPPVPGQGNGYTF
>TRBJ2-7|TRBV28|TRBD1|NA
TGTGCCAGCATCGACCTTAGGGGACAGCCCCTATTC
CASIDLRGQPLF
>TRBJ2-1|TRBV4-2|TRBD1|NA
TGTGCCAGCAGCCAAGCAGGGGAGAGACAGGGTGGGAATGAGCAGTTCTTC
CASSQAGERQGGNEQFF
>TRBJ2-5|TRBV7-8|TRBD1|NA
TGTGCCAGCAGGGGACAGACAGGAGAGACCCAGTACTTC
CASRGQTGETQYF
>TRBJ1-4|TRBV30|NA|NA
TGTGCCTGGAACCCGGCTCCGCCGGGTGAAAAACTGTTTTTT
CAWNPAPPGEKLFF
>TRBJ2-4|TRBV20-1|NA|NA
TGCAGTGCTAGGGGAGCGTACTTC
CSARGAYF
>TRBJ2-5|TRBV3-1/TRBV3-2|TRBD2|NA
TGTGCCAGCAGCCAAGATACCCTAGCGGGAGGGGCCCAGTACTTC
CASSQDTLAGGAQYF
>TRBJ2-1|TRBV7-9|TRBD2|NA
TGTGCCAGCAGCTTCGTACCGGGACTAGCGCCCAATGAGCAGTTCTTC
CASSFVPGLAPNEQFF
>TRBJ1-5|TRBV28|NA|NA
TGTGCCAGCAGAACCGGGACGGATGGCCGGGGCAATCAGCCCCAGCATTTT
CASRTGTDGRGNQPQHF
>TRBJ2-1|TRBV9|NA|NA
TGTGCCAGCAGCAAGGCAGGGGGGGACTACAATGAGCAGTTCTTC
CASSKAGGDYNEQFF
>TRBJ1-3|TRBV11-2|NA|once
TGTGCCAGTAGGAGGCTCTCTGGAAACACCATATATTTT
CASRRLSGNTIYF
>TRBJ2-7|TRBV7-9|NA|NA
TGTGCCAGCAGCTTAGGGCAGGGGGGCGAGCAGTACTTC
CASSLGQGGEQYF
>TRBJ2-7|TRBV27|NA|NA
TGTGCCAGCAGTCCCCCCGGATTTTATTCCTACGAGCAGTACTTC
CASSPPGFYSYEQYF
>TRBJ2-4|TRBV7-9|TRBD1|NA
TGTGCCAGCAGCGGACAGGGGAGAGGAAACATTCAGTACTTC
CASSGQGRGNIQYF
>TRBJ1-4|TRBV3-1/TRBV3-2|TRBD1|NA
TGTGCCAGCAGCCAGCCCCGGACAGGGGTGGCTAATGAAAAACTGTTTTTT
CASSQPRTGVANEKLFF
>TRBJ2-1|TRBV7-9|TRBD1|once
TGTGCCAGCAGCTTGGGACAGGGGGCTCCCTCCTACAATGAGCAGTTCTTC
CASSLGQGAPSYNEQFF
>TRBJ1-5|TRBV21-1|NA|NA
TGTGCCAGCAGCAAAATCTCGGTGAAGGGCAGAGATCAGCCCCAGCATTTT
CASSKISVKGRDQPQHF